One sample yielded the 32 T cell receptor beta chains listed below, sequenced in a study of regulatory T cells in long-lasting Graves disease. Stated time point: newly diagnosed GD, antithyroid drugs for less than 3 months. PBMCs were the source of the RNA used for TCR sequencing. With iRepertoire HTBI primers and Arm-PCR of CDR3 regions, TCR beta libraries were built. TCRdb reanalysed the multiplex PCR reads using MiXCR and keeps one entry per CDR3 protein. The sample has fewer than 550,000 distinct CDR3 sequences; roughly 15% are singletons. These data were also reused for a study on T cells in Graves' hyperthyroidism and ophthalmopathy.

The sample in question was peripheral blood mononuclear cells (PBMCs), obtained at new diagnosis, from a patient treated with antithyroid drugs. The receptors were gathered from a woman aged 18-29 years with Graves disease.

This clonotype was seen at least ten times. V and J are TRBV20-1 and TRBJ2-7; D is uncertain. The germline V and J ends were trimmed by 3 bases and 3 bases, with 6 bases remaining between them. CDR1 and CDR2 (germline): DFQATT, SNEGSKA (reference sequence). The CDR3 is 11 residues long. Here the CDR3 reads CSARANYEQYF. In DNA, the CDR3 is TGCAGTGCTAGGGCAAACTACGAGCAGTACTTC.

This clonotype was seen repeatedly, ten times or more. The chain recombines TRBV28 with TRBJ1-5; 7 bases map to TRBD1. The CDR3 consists of 15 residues. With V trimmed by 6 bases and J by 2 bases, 7 bases remained unmatched. Germline CDR1 is MDHEN and CDR2 is SYDVKM. For the CDR3, the DNA is TGTGCCAGCAGCGACAGGGAAGGGGGCAATCAGCCCCAGCATTTT. Encoded protein: CASSDREGGNQPQHF.

At least ten counts were recorded for this clonotype. This chain links TRBV29-1 with TRBJ2-7; 10 bases are shared with TRBD2. The junction had 9 bases not matched to a gene; V was cut back by 2 bases and J by 2 bases. Germline CDR1 and CDR2: SQVTM and ANQGSEA. There are 16 residues in the CDR3. The CDR3 coding sequence is TGCAGCGTTGAAAAAGGGTTAGCGGGGGGCCCCTACGAGCAGTACTTC. As protein: CSVEKGLAGGPYEQYF.

The chain couples TRBV7-8 to TRBJ2-7, with D tentatively TRBD2 (5 bases). This CDR3 has 13 residues. Germline V gives CDR1 SGHVS, CDR2 FQNEAQ. Trimming removed 5 bases at V and 1 base at J, with 9 bases between. CDR3 coding DNA: TGTGCCAGCAGCACGACTACGTCCTACGAGCAGTACTTC. This translates into CASSTTTSYEQYF.

This clonotype was counted a few times. This sequence is one base from a far larger clone and is likely a read error. This rearrangement joins TRBV10-3 to TRBJ2-5; TRBD1 agrees at 10 bases. CDR3 size: 15 residues. The germline CDR1 and CDR2 sequences are ENHRY and SYGVKD. Trimming took 6 bases from V and 11 from J; bases not matched to a gene: 15. CDR3 coding DNA: TGTGCCATCAGGACTCAGGGACAGGGGCGGAATGAGCAGTACTTC. The encoded protein is CAIRTQGQGRNEQYF.

This clonotype was observed many times. The chain links TRBV5-1 to TRBJ2-5; 7 bases map to TRBD2. The length of the CDR3 is 15 residues. The V segment lost 0 bases and the J segment 2 bases; nucleotides outside the gene matches: 4. Per the germline V gene, CDR1 is SGHRS and CDR2 is YFSETQ. The CDR3 DNA reads as TGCGCCAGCAGCTTGGGTAGCGGGCCACAAGAGACCCAGTACTTC. Its translation: CASSLGSGPQETQYF.

This clonotype was observed a few times. This may come from a read error, since a much larger clone is one base off. The V gene is TRBV6-2 or TRBV6-3, the J gene TRBJ2-7, with D maybe TRBD1 (6 bases). Germline assignment: CDR1 MNHEY and CDR2 SVGEGT. The CDR3 extends over 13 amino acids. The V end was cut by 2 bases, the J end by 2 bases, with 7 bases between. The CDR3 sequence: CASSYQGTYEQYF. The CDR3 DNA follows: TGTGCCAGCAGTTACCAGGGGACCTACGAGCAGTACTTC.

The sample holds many counts of this clonotype. The chain carries TRBV27 and TRBJ2-7; D gene uncertain. CDR1 and CDR2 (germline): MNHEY, SMNVEV (reference sequence). CDR3 length equals 13 residues. The V end lost 3 bases, the J end lost 7 bases, and 13 bases lay between the germline ends. CDR3 amino acids: CASSFLTGWEQYF. DNA for the CDR3: TGTGCCAGCAGTTTCCTAACGGGTTGGGAGCAGTACTTC.

The chain carries TRBV5-6 and TRBJ2-7; no clear D gene. CDR1 and CDR2 (germline): SGHDT, YYEEEE. This CDR3 spans 12 amino acids. Trimming removed 2 bases at V and 3 bases at J, with 6 bases between. CDR3 nucleotide sequence: TGTGCCAGCAGCTTACCTAACTACGAGCAGTACTTC. It codes for CASSLPNYEQYF. Supplemented by reference TRBV5-6 and TRBJ2-7, the full variable domain reads DAGVTQSPTHLIKTRGQQVTLRCSPKSGHDTVSWYQQALGQGPQFIFQYYEEEERQRGNFPDRFSGHQFPNYSSELNVNALLLGDSALYLCASSLPNYEQYFGPGTRLTVT.

In this sample, this clonotype turned up many times. The chain employs TRBV20-1 and TRBJ2-1, with 7 positions matching TRBD2. This CDR3 spans 15 amino acids. V gave up 6 bases and J gave up 7 bases; unmatched junction bases: 15. Germline CDR1 is DFQATT and CDR2 is SNEGSKA (reference sequence). Written as DNA, the CDR3 is TGCAGTGCCATATTAGCGGGCGGGTTAATTAATGAGCAGTTCTTC. It translates to CSAILAGGLINEQFF.

This clonotype was seen more than once but under ten times. The chain has TRBV27 and TRBJ2-2; tentatively, D is TRBD2 (5 bases). Germline CDR1 is MNHEY and CDR2 is SMNVEV (reference sequence). The V gene lost 5 bases and the J gene lost 5 bases, with 24 bases spanning the gap. CDR3 length: 18 amino acids. This CDR3 is CASSALAVGLAVTGELFF. The CDR3 DNA sequence: TGTGCCAGCAGTGCCCTCGCAGTCGGGCTAGCCGTAACCGGGGAGCTGTTTTTT.

This clonotype was found many times. The chain recombines TRBV27 with TRBJ2-5; the D gene is possibly TRBD2 (5 bases). Germline CDR1 MNHEY, CDR2 SMNVEV (reference sequence). Between the trimmed V and J ends, which lost 3 bases and 0 bases, there was a span of 11 bases. This CDR3 has 15 amino acids. CDR3 in DNA: TGTGCCAGCAGTTTGAGGGAGACTTACCAAGAGACCCAGTACTTC. This gives the protein CASSLRETYQETQYF.

There are many counts of this clonotype. This rearrangement joins TRBV28 to TRBJ2-2; D is undetermined. Germline CDR1 and CDR2: MDHEN and SYDVKM. Trimming stripped 7 bases from V and 5 bases from J, with 17 bases between. CDR3 length: 15 residues. The DNA for the CDR3 is TGTGCCAGCACCATAGGATCCCATGGTACCGGGGAGCTGTTTTTT. It is translated as CASTIGSHGTGELFF.

This clonotype has a count of ten or more. This sequence joins TRBV28 and TRBJ2-1; 10 bases match TRBD2. V dropped 4 bases and J dropped 2; count of bases not matched to a gene: 8. The CDR3 has 17 amino acids. Germline CDR1 is MDHEN and CDR2 is SYDVKM. The CDR3 sequence: CASSSLRLAGAYNEQFF. As DNA, the CDR3 is TGTGCCAGCAGTTCTTTACGGCTAGCGGGAGCCTACAATGAGCAGTTCTTC. The whole variable domain, filled in from reference TRBV28 and TRBJ2-1, reads DVKVTQSSRYLVKRTGEKVFLECVQDMDHENMFWYRQDPGLGLRLIYFSYDVKMKEKGDIPEGYSVSREKKERFSLILESASTNQTSMYLCASSSLRLAGAYNEQFFGPGTRLTVL.

The chain recombines TRBV3-1 with TRBJ1-4; D gene unclear. Between the trimmed V and J ends, which lost 4 bases and 7 bases, there was a span of 19 bases. CDR1 and CDR2 from the germline V gene are LGHDT and YNNKEL (reference sequence). This CDR3 is 16 amino acids long. CDR3 nucleotide sequence: TGTGCCAGCAGCCTAAGGCGGGCCCGAACGGGTGAAAAACTGTTTTTT. Amino acids: CASSLRRARTGEKLFF.

This clonotype was seen at least ten times. The rearrangement links TRBV7-9 to TRBJ2-7, with no clear D. Looked up from germline, CDR1 is SEHNR and CDR2 is FQNEAQ (reference sequence). Trimming removed 3 bases from V and 3 bases from J, with 15 bases in between. The CDR3 runs 15 residues. The CDR3 loop is CASSFAASTHYEQYF. The CDR3 region has the DNA TGTGCCAGCAGCTTCGCCGCATCGACACACTACGAGCAGTACTTC.

This clonotype was seen a handful of times. An end of the junction does not agree with germline; a read error may underlie this. The V and J genes are TRBV7-7 and TRBJ2-7; D may correspond to TRBD1 or TRBD2 (5 bases each). The CDR3 is made up of 18 amino acids. Germline V gene lookup returns CDR1 SSHAT and CDR2 FNYEAQ (reference sequence). Here the CDR3 reads CASSLSRITGAPFYEQYF. CDR3 DNA: TGTGCTAGCAGCTTAAGCAGAATCACCGGGGCACCTTTCTACGAGCAGTACTTC.

This clonotype came up many times. This chain connects TRBV10-3 to TRBJ2-3, with D tentatively TRBD2 (6 bases). This CDR3 is 13 amino acids long. V lost 10 bases and J lost 2, with 13 bases in between. Germline CDR1 is ENHRY and CDR2 is SYGVKD. The CDR3 nucleotides read TGTGCCACCGGGACTGGAAACACAGATACGCAGTATTTT. Protein product: CATGTGNTDTQYF.

This clonotype was observed at least ten times. The V gene is TRBV2, the J gene TRBJ2-1; 11 bases map to TRBD2. Unmatched junction bases numbered 13, after V lost 6 bases and J lost 6 bases. CDR3 size: 17 residues. The germline gives CDR1 SNHLY, CDR2 FYNNEI. The CDR3 is CASSRTSGRLVRNEQFF. Here the CDR3 DNA reads TGTGCCAGCAGCAGAACTAGCGGGAGATTGGTGCGCAATGAGCAGTTCTTC.

V usage is TRBV19 and J usage is TRBJ2-5, with 7 bases aligning to TRBD1. Per germline, CDR1 LNHDA and CDR2 SQIVND (reference sequence). The junction had 4 bases not matched to a gene; V was cut back by 4 bases and J by 2 bases. The CDR3 length is 14 residues. The chain's CDR3 is CASSTQTGQETQYF. For the CDR3, the DNA is TGTGCCAGTAGTACTCAGACAGGGCAAGAGACCCAGTACTTC.

The V call is TRBV10-3, the J call TRBJ1-2; maybe TRBD1 (6 bases). In germline, CDR1 is ENHRY, CDR2 SYGVKD. This CDR3 region has 14 residues. V shed 3 bases and J shed 5 bases, with 13 bases lying between them. The CDR3 sequence: CAISDRTGTYGYTF. The CDR3 DNA is TGTGCCATCAGTGATCGGACCGGGACATATGGCTACACCTTC.

V gene TRBV3-1 combines with J gene TRBJ2-7; no firm D call. CDR3 length: 13 amino acids. Germline values: CDR1 LGHDT, CDR2 YNNKEL (reference sequence). V lost 1 base to trimming and J lost 3 bases, with 7 bases between them. CDR3 in amino acids: CASSQGLFYEQYF. The CDR3 DNA reads as TGTGCCAGCAGCCAAGGTTTGTTCTACGAGCAGTACTTC.

As for this clonotype: A much bigger clone sits one base away, suggesting this may be a read error. This chain joins TRBV6-2 or TRBV6-3 and TRBJ2-5, with 12 bases that match TRBD2. Germline values: CDR1 MNHEY, CDR2 SVGEGT. The length of the CDR3 is 20 residues. Unmatched junction bases numbered 22, after V lost 0 bases and J lost 11 bases. Here the CDR3 DNA reads TGTGCCAGCAGTTACTCGGAGACAGGGGAGAGACTAGCGGGAGTTTGGGAGCAGTACTTC. It specifies CASSYSETGERLAGVWEQYF.

This clonotype was counted many times. The chain has TRBV2 and TRBJ1-1; D gene ambiguous. The CDR3 loop spans 15 amino acids. The V end was cut by 1 base, the J end by 6 bases, with 15 bases between. Looked up from germline, CDR1 is SNHLY and CDR2 is FYNNEI. CDR3: CASSEGPGGKPEAFF. The CDR3 DNA sequence: TGTGCCAGCAGTGAAGGGCCCGGAGGGAAACCTGAAGCTTTCTTT.

In this sample, this clonotype turned up many times. This chain links TRBV20-1 with TRBJ2-1; 7 bases are shared with TRBD1. There are 14 residues in the CDR3. Germline CDR1 DFQATT, CDR2 SNEGSKA (reference sequence). J lost 0 bases, V lost 6 bases, and 5 bases had no gene match. Written as DNA, the CDR3 is TGCAGTGCGCCATGGACAGGCTCCTACAATGAGCAGTTCTTC. The encoded protein is CSAPWTGSYNEQFF.

The V call is TRBV19, the J call TRBJ1-2; TRBD1 aligns across 8 bases. Germline V gives CDR1 LNHDA, CDR2 SQIVND (reference sequence). There are 17 residues in the CDR3. J was trimmed by 5 bases and V by 1 base; bases with no gene match: 12. CDR3 amino acids: CASSIAGQAPFGYGYTF. Written as DNA, the CDR3 is TGTGCCAGTAGTATAGCGGGACAGGCTCCCTTTGGGTATGGCTACACCTTC.

The chain links TRBV9 to TRBJ1-2; D is unclear. The germline gives CDR1 SGDLS, CDR2 YYNGEE. Trimming left V 0 bases short and J 2 bases short, with 8 bases between. There are 14 residues in the CDR3. CDR3 residues: CASSVGTANYGYTF. The CDR3 nucleotides are TGTGCCAGCAGCGTAGGGACCGCAAACTATGGCTACACCTTC.

Many counts were recorded for this clonotype. The rearrangement uses TRBV12-3 or TRBV12-4 and TRBJ2-2, with D unclear. Trimming took 2 bases from V and 6 from J, leaving 7 bases between them. CDR3 length equals 13 residues. The chain's CDR3 is CASSLSYSGELFF. CDR3 sequence (DNA): TGTGCCAGCAGTTTATCGTATTCCGGGGAGCTGTTTTTT.

The chain links TRBV2 to TRBJ1-2, with TRBD1 matching over 9 bases. CDR1 and CDR2 (germline): SNHLY, FYNNEI. The CDR3 totals 17 residues. V lost 6 bases to trimming and J lost 4 bases; unmatched junction nucleotides: 15. The chain's CDR3 is CASSADRGQTPSYGYTF. In nucleotides, the CDR3 is TGTGCCAGCAGCGCGGACAGGGGACAAACACCCTCCTATGGCTACACCTTC.

For this clonotype: A read error is possible here, since a much larger clone lies one base away. This chain uses TRBV30 with TRBJ2-1; 8 nucleotides match TRBD1. This CDR3 is 12 amino acids long. V lost 0 bases, J lost 9 bases, and 1 base stayed unmatched. Looked up from germline, CDR1 is GTSNPN and CDR2 is SVGIG (reference sequence). The CDR3 DNA reads TGTGCCTGGAGTGTCAGGGGGCTTGAGCAGTTCTTC. This translates into CAWSVRGLEQFF. The whole variable domain, remainder taken from reference TRBV30 and TRBJ2-1, is SQTIHQWPATLVQPVGSPLSLECTVEGTSNPNLYWYRQAAGRGLQLLFYSVGIGQISSEVPQNLSASRPQDRQFILSSKKLLLSDSGFYLCAWSVRGLEQFFGPGTRLTVL.

The table lists this clonotype with many counts. This rearrangement joins TRBV11-2 to TRBJ2-1, with 8 bases lining up with TRBD2. Germline trimming cut 5 bases from V and 4 bases from J; bases unmatched to any gene: 13. This CDR3 spans 17 amino acids. Germline V gene data show CDR1 as SGHAT and CDR2 as FQNNGV. CDR3 loop: CASSLGLALEAYNEQFF. In DNA form, the CDR3 reads TGTGCCAGCAGCCTCGGACTAGCCTTAGAGGCATACAATGAGCAGTTCTTC. The full variable domain, its missing parts supplied by reference TRBV11-2 and TRBJ2-1, is EAGVAQSPRYKIIEKRQSVAFWCNPISGHATLYWYQQILGQGPKLLIQFQNNGVVDDSQLPKDRFSAERLKGVDSTLKIQPAKLEDSAVYLCASSLGLALEAYNEQFFGPGTRLTVL.

This clonotype was recorded at least ten times. The chain joins TRBV11-2 to TRBJ2-5, with 13 positions matching TRBD2. The length of the CDR3 is 15 residues. Germline V gene lookup returns CDR1 SGHAT and CDR2 FQNNGV. Trimming removed 5 bases from V and 5 bases from J; junction bases left unmatched: 5. CDR3 residues: CASSKLAGGEETQYF. CDR3 in DNA: TGTGCCAGCAGCAAACTAGCGGGGGGGGAGGAGACCCAGTACTTC.